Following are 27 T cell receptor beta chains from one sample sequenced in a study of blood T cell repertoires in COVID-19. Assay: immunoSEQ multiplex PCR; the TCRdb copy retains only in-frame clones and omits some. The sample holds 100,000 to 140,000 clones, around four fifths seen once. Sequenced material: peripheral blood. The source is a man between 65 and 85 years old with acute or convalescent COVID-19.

CDR3 in amino acids: CASSLVSGSATGELFF. CDR3 in DNA: TGTGCCAGCAGCTTAGTTAGCGGGTCAGCCACCGGGGAGCTGTTTTTT. This rearrangement joins TRBV11-3 to TRBJ2-2, with 7 nucleotides matching TRBD2. The germline V gene has CDR1 SGHNT and CDR2 YENEEA. V shed 1 base and J 4 bases; nucleotides not matched to a gene: 6. The CDR3 sequence is 16 residues long.

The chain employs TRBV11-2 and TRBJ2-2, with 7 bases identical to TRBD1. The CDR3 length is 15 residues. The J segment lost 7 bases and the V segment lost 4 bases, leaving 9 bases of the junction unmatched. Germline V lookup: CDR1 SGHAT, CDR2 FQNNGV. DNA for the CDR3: TGTGCCAGCAGCTCTATACAGGGGACGGGCGGGGAGCTGTTTTTT. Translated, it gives CASSSIQGTGGELFF.

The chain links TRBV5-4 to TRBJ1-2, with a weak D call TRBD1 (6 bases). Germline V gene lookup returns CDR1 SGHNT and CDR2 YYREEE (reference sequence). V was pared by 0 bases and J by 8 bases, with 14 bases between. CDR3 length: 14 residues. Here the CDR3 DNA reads TGTGCCAGCAGCTTGGAAAGGGCAGGGGAAGGCTACACCTTC. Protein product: CASSLERAGEGYTF. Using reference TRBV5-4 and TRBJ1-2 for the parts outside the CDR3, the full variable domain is ETGVTQSPTHLIKTRGQQVTLRCSSQSGHNTVSWYQQALGQGPQFIFQYYREEENGRGNFPPRFSGLQFPNYSSELNVNALELDDSALYLCASSLERAGEGYTFGSGTRLTVV.

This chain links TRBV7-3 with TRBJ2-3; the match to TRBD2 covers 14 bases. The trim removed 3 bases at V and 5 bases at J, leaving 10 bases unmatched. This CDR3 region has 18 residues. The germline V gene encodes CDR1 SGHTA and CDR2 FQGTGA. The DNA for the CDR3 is TGTGCCAGCAGCTTCGGACTAGCGGGGGGCGCCGAGGGAGATACGCAGTATTTT. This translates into CASSFGLAGGAEGDTQYF. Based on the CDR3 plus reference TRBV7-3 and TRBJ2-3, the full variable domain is GAGVSQTPSNKVTEKGKYVELRCDPISGHTALYWYRQSLGQGPEFLIYFQGTGAADDSGLPNDRFFAVRPEGSVSTLKIQRTERGDSAVYLCASSFGLAGGAEGDTQYFGPGTRLTVL.

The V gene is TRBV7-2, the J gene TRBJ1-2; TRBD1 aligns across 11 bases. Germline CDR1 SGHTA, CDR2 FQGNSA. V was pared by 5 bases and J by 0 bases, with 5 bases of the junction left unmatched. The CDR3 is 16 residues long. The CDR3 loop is CASSPWTGGSNYGYTF. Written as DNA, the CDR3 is TGTGCCAGCAGCCCCTGGACAGGGGGCTCTAACTATGGCTACACCTTC.

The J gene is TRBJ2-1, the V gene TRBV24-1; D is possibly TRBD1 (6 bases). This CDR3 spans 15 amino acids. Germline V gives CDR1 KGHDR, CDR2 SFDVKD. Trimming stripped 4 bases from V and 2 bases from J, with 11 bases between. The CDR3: CATSDHRDTYNEQFF. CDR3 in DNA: TGTGCCACCAGTGACCACCGGGACACCTACAATGAGCAGTTCTTC.

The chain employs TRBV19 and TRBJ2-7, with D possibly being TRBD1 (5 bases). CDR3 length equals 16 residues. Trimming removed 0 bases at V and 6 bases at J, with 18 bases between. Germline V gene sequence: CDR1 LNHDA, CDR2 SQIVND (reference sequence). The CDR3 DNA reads TGTGCCAGTAGTATAGATATTAGACAGTCCTTCGGCGAGCAGTACTTC. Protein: CASSIDIRQSFGEQYF.

The CDR3 loop reads CASSSGTVTSSYNEQFF. DNA for the CDR3: TGTGCCAGCAGCTCCGGGACAGTGACTAGCTCCTACAATGAGCAGTTCTTC. V usage is TRBV11-3 and J usage is TRBJ2-1, with D possibly TRBD1 on 7 matching bases. CDR3 length: 17 amino acids. CDR1 and CDR2 from the germline V gene are SGHNT and YENEEA. Between the trimmed V and J ends, which lost 4 bases and 0 bases, there was a span of 16 bases. Drawing the rest from reference TRBV11-3 and TRBJ2-1, the complete variable domain is EAGVVQSPRYKIIEKKQPVAFWCNPISGHNTLYWYLQNLGQGPELLIRYENEEAVDDSQLPKDRFSAERLKGVDSTLKIQPAELGDSAVYLCASSSGTVTSSYNEQFFGPGTRLTVL.

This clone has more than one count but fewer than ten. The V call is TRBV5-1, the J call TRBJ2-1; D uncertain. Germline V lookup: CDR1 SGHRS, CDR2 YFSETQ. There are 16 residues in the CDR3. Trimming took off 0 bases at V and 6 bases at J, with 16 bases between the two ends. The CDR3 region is CASSLASGELPNEQFF. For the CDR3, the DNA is TGCGCCAGCAGCTTGGCCTCCGGAGAGCTCCCCAATGAGCAGTTCTTC.

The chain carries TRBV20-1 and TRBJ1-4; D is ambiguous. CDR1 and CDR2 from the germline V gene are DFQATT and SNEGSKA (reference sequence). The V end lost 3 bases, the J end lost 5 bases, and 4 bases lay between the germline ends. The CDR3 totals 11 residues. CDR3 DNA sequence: TGCAGTGCTAGGCGAAATGAAAAACTGTTTTTT. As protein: CSARRNEKLFF.

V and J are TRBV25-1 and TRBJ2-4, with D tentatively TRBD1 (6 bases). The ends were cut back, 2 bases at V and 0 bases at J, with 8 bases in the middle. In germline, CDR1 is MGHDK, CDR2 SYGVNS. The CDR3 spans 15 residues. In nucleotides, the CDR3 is TGTGCCAGCAGTGAAGGGGGCGCAGCCAAAAACATTCAGTACTTC. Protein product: CASSEGGAAKNIQYF. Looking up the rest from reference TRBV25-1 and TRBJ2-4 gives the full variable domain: EADIYQTPRYLVIGTGKKITLECSQTMGHDKMYWYQQDPGMELHLIHYSYGVNSTEKGDLSSESTVSRIRTEHFPLTLESARPSHTSQYLCASSEGGAAKNIQYFGAGTRLSVL.

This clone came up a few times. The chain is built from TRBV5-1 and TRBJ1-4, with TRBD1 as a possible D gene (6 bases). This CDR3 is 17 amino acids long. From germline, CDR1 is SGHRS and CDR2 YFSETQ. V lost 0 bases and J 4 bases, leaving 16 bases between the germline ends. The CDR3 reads CASSLGVQGISNEKLFF. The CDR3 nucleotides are TGCGCCAGCAGCTTGGGGGTACAGGGCATTAGTAATGAAAAACTGTTTTTT.

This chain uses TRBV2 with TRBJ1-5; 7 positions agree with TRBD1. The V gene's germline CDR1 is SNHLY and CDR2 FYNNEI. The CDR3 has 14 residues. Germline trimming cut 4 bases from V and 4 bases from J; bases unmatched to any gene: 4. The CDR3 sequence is CASSAGTVNQPQHF. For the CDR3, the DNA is TGTGCCAGCAGTGCCGGGACAGTTAATCAGCCCCAGCATTTT.

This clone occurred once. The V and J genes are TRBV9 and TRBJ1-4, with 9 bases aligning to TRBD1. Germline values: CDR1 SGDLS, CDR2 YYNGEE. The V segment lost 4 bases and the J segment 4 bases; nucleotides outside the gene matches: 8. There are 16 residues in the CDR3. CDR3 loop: CASSLGQGRNNEKLFF. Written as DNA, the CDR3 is TGTGCCAGCAGCTTGGGACAGGGACGGAATAATGAAAAACTGTTTTTT.

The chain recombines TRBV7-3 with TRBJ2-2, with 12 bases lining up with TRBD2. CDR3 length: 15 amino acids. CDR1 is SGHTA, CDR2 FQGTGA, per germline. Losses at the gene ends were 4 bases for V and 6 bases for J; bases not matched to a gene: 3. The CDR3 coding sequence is TGTGCCAGCAGCTCTCGACTAGCGGGAGCCGGGGAGCTGTTTTTT. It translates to CASSSRLAGAGELFF. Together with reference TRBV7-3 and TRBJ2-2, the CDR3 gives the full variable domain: GAGVSQTPSNKVTEKGKYVELRCDPISGHTALYWYRQSLGQGPEFLIYFQGTGAADDSGLPNDRFFAVRPEGSVSTLKIQRTERGDSAVYLCASSSRLAGAGELFFGEGSRLTVL.

The CDR3 DNA is TGTGCCAGTTGCTCATGGACGCCGGGGGCTGAAGCTTTCTTT. Its translation: CASCSWTPGAEAFF. This chain links TRBV6-5 with TRBJ1-1; D may be TRBD1 (5 bases). The CDR3 has 14 residues. The ends were cut back, 9 bases at V and 6 bases at J, with 20 bases in the middle. Germline CDR1 reads MNHEY; CDR2 reads SVGAGI.

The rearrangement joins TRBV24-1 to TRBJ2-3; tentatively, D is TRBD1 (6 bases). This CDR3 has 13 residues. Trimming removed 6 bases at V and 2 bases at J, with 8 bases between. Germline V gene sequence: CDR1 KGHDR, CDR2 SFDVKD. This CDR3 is CATSRDTTDTQYF. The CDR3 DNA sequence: TGTGCCACCAGTCGGGACACCACAGATACGCAGTATTTT.

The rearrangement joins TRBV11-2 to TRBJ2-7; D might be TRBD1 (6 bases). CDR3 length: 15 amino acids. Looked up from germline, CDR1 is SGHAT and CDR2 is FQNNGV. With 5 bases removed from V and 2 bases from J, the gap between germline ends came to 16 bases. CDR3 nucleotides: TGTGCCAGCAGCCACCCCAGGGGCCTCACCTACGAGCAGTACTTC. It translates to CASSHPRGLTYEQYF. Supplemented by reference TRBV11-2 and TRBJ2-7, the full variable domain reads EAGVAQSPRYKIIEKRQSVAFWCNPISGHATLYWYQQILGQGPKLLIQFQNNGVVDDSQLPKDRFSAERLKGVDSTLKIQPAKLEDSAVYLCASSHPRGLTYEQYFGPGTRLTVT.

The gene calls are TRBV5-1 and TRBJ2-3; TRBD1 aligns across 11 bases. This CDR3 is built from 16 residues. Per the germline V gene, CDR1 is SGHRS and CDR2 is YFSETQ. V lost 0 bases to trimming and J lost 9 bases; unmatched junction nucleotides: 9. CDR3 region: CASSLEIGQGAGTQYF. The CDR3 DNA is TGCGCCAGCAGCTTGGAAATAGGACAGGGGGCAGGGACGCAGTATTTT.

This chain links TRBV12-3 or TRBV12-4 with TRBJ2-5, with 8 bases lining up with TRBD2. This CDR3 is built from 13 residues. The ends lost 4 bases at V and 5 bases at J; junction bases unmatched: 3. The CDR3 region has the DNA TGTGCCAGCAGTTCCCCGGGGGGGGAGACCCAGTACTTC. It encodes CASSSPGGETQYF.

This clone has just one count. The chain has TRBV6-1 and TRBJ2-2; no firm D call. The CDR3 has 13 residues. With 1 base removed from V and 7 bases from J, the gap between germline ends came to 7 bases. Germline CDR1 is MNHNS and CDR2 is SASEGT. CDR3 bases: TGTGCCAGCAGTGAAGGACGAGGCGGGGAGCTGTTTTTT. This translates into CASSEGRGGELFF.

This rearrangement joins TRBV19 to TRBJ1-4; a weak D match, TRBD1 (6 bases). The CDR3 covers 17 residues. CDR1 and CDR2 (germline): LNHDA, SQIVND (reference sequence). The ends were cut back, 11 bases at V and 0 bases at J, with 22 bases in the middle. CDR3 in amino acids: CASSRGPQAPTNEKLFF. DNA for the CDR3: TGTGCCTCATCGCGGGGGCCCCAAGCCCCAACTAATGAAAAACTGTTTTTT.

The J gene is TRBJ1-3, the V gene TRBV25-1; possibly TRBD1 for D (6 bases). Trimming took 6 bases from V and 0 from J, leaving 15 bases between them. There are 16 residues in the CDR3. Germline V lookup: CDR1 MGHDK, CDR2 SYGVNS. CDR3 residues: CASSLGGGPSGNTIYF. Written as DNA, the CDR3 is TGTGCCAGCAGCCTCGGCGGGGGGCCCTCTGGAAACACCATATATTTT.

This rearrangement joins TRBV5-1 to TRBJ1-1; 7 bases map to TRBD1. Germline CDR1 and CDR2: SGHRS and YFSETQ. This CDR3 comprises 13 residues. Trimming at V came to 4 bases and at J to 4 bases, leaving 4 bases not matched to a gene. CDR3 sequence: CASSEGAGTEAFF. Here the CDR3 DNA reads TGCGCCAGCAGCGAGGGGGCCGGCACTGAAGCTTTCTTT.

The CDR3 loop is CASSPGQGGSPLHF. CDR3 bases: TGTGCCAGCAGCCCCGGACAGGGGGGATCACCCCTCCACTTT. The chain links TRBV27 to TRBJ1-6, with 10 bases fitting TRBD1. The ends lost 6 bases at V and 10 bases at J; junction bases unmatched: 6. The CDR3 is 14 amino acids. From germline, CDR1 is MNHEY and CDR2 SMNVEV (reference sequence).

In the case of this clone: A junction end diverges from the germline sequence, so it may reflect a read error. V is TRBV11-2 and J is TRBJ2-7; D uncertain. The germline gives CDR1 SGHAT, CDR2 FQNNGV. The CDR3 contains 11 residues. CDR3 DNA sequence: TGTGCCGGCAGCTTCATCTACGAGCAGTACTTC. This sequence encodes CAGSFIYEQYF.

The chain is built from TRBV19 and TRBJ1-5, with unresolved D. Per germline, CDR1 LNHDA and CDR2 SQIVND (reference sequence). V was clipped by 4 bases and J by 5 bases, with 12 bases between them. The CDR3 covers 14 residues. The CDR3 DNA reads TGTGCCAGTAGTAGGGCCGGTTCTTATCAGCCCCAGCATTTT. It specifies CASSRAGSYQPQHF.